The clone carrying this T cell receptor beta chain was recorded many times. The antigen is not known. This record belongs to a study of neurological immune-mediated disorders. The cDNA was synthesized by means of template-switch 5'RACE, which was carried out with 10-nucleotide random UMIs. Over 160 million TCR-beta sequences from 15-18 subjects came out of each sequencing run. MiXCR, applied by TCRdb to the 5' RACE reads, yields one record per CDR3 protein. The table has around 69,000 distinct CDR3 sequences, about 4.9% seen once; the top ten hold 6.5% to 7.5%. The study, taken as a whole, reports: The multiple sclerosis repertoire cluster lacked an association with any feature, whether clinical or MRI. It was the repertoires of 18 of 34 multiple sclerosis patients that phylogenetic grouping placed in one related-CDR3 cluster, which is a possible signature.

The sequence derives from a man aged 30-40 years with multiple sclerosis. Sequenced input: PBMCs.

The CDR3 is CSARQNTEAFF. The DNA for the CDR3 is TGCAGTGCTCGGCAGAACACTGAAGCTTTCTTT. The rearrangement joins TRBV20-1 to TRBJ1-1, with no clear D. Per the germline V gene, CDR1 is DFQATT and CDR2 is SNEGSKA (reference sequence). This CDR3 is built from 11 residues. Between the trimmed V and J ends, which lost 5 bases and 1 base, there was a span of 5 bases.